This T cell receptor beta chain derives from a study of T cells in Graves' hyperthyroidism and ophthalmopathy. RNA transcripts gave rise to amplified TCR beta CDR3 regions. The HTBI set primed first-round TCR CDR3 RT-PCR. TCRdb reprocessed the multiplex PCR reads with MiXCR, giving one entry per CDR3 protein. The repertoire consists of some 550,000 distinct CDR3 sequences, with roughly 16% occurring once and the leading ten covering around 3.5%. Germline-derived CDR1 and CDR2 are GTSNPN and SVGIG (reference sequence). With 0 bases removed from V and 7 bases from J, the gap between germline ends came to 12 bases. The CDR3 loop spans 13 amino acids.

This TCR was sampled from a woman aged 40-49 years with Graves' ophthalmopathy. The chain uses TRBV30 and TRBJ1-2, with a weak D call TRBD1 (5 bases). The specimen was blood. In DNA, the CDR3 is TGTGCCTGGAGTGTCACCAGGGTTTCTGGCTACACCTTC. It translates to CAWSVTRVSGYTF.